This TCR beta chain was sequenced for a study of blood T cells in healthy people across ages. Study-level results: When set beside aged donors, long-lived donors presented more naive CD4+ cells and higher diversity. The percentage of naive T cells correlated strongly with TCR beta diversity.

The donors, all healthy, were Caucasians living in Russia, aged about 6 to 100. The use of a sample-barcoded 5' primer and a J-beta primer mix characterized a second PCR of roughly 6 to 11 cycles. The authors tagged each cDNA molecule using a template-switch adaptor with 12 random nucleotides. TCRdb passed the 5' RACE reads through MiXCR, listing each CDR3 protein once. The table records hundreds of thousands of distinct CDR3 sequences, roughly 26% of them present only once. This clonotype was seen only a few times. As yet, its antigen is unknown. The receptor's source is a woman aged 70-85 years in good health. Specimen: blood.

Here the CDR3 DNA reads TGCGCCAGCGGGCAAGGGGGAAATTCACCCCTCCACTTT. Residues: CASGQGGNSPLHF. The chain links TRBV10-2 to TRBJ1-6; TRBD1 might be the D (6 bases). The V end was cut by 8 bases, the J end by 7 bases, with 12 bases between. Germline V gene data show CDR1 as WSHSY and CDR2 as SAAADI. The length of the CDR3 is 13 residues.